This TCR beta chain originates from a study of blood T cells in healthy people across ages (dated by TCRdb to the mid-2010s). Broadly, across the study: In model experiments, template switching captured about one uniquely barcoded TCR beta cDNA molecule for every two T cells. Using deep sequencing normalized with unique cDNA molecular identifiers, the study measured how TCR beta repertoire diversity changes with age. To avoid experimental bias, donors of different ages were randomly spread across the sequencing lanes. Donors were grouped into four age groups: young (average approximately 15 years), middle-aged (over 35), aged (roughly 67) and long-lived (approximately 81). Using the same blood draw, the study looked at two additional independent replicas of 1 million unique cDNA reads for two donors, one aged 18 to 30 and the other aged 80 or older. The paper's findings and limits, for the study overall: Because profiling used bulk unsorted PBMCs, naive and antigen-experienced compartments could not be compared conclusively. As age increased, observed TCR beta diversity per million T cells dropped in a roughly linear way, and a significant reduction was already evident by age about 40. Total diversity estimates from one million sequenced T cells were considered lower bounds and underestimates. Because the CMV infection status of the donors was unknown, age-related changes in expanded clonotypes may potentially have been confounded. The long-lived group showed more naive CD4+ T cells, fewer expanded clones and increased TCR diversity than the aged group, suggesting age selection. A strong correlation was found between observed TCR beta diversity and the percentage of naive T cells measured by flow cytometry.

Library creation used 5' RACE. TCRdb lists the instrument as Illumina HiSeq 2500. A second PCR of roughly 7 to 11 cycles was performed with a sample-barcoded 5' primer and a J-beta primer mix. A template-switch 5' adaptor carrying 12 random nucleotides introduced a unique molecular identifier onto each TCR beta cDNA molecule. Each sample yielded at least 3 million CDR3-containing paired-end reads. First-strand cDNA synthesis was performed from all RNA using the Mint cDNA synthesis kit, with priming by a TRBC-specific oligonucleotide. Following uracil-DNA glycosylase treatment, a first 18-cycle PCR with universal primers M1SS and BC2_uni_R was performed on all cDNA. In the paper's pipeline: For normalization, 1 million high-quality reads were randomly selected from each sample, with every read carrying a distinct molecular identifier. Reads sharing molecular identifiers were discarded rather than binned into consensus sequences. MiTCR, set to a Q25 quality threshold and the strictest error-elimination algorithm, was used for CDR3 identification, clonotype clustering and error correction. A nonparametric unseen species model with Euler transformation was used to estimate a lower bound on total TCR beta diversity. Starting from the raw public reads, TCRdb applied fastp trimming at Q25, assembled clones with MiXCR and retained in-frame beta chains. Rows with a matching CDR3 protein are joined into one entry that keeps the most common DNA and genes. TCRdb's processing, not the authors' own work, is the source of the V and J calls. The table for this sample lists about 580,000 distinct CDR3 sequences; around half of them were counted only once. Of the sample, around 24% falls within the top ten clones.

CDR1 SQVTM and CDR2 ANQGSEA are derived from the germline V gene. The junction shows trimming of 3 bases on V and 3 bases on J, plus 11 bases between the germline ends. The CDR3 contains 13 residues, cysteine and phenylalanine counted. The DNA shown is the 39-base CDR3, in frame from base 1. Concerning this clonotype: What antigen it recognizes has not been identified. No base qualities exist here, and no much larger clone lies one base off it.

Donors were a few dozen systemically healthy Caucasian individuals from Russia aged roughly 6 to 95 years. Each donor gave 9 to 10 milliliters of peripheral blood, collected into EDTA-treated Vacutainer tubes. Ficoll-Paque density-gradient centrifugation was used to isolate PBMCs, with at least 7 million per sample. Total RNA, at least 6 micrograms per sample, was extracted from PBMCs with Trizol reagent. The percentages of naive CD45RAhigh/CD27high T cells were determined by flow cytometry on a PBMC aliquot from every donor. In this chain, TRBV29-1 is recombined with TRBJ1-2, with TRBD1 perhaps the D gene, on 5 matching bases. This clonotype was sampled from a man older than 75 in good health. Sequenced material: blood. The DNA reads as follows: TGCAGCGTTGATGTCGGACAAGACTATGGCTACACCTTC. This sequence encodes CSVDVGQDYGYTF.